The rows below give T cell receptor beta chains drawn from one sample of a study of beta chain features in type 1 diabetes. Assay used: immunoSEQ multiplex PCR; TCRdb lists only in-frame clones, some missing. Of 400,000 to 500,000 clones listed, around 13% were seen once; the top ten hold less than 0.04%. The sample taken for sequencing was naive CD4+ T cells from blood. Receptor source: a man aged 30-40 years in good health. Both conserved end residues are part of each CDR3. The D gene is left open where the match is weak. A clone size is listed for some rows: how often the clone was seen (once, few, many), or a class if it is expanded.

v_gene	abundance	j_gene	d_gene	CDR3nt	CDR3aa
TRBV7-3	few	TRBJ2-5	NA	TGTGCCAGCAGCTTCGCACAGCGAAGAGAGACCCAGTACTTC	CASSFAQRRETQYF
TRBV14	NA	TRBJ1-6	TRBD1	TGTGCCAGCAGCCAGGACAGGGGGCGTTCACCCCTCCACTTT	CASSQDRGRSPLHF
TRBV18	few	TRBJ2-1	NA	TGTGCCAGCCGAACTGACTCATCCTCCTACAATGAGCAGTTCTTC	CASRTDSSSYNEQFF
TRBV2	few	TRBJ2-5	NA	TGTGCCAGCAGTGAAATGATAGAGACCCAGTACTTC	CASSEMIETQYF
TRBV4-3	NA	TRBJ2-7	TRBD2	TGCGCCAGCAGCCACCTAACTAGCGGGGGGAGCGGAGTGGAGCAGTACTTC	CASSHLTSGGSGVEQYF
TRBV5-4	NA	TRBJ2-5	NA	TGTGCCAGCAGCTTGGATCGAGCGGAAGTGGGAGGGGGGCAAGAGACCCAGTACTTC	CASSLDRAEVGGGQETQYF
TRBV7-2	NA	TRBJ2-5	TRBD2	TGTGCCAGCAGCTTAGTCGGGACTAGCTCCCAAGAGACCCAGTACTTC	CASSLVGTSSQETQYF
TRBV6-5	few	TRBJ1-2	NA	TGTGCCAGCAGTGGTTCAGGAGTAGGTGGCTACACCTTC	CASSGSGVGGYTF
TRBV6-6	few	TRBJ2-1	NA	TGTGCCAGCAGTTACTGGGGGGCCAACAATGAGCAGTTCTTC	CASSYWGANNEQFF
TRBV30	many	TRBJ2-1	NA	TGTGCCTGGAGTACTCCCCCCCTTGAGGATGAGCAGTTCTTC	CAWSTPPLEDEQFF
TRBV2	few	TRBJ2-5	NA	TGTGCCAGCAGTGATGGTTGGCGGGAGACCCAGTACTTC	CASSDGWRETQYF
TRBV15	NA	TRBJ1-3	NA	TGTGCCACCAGCACAATGCTTAACTCTGGAAACACCATATATTTT	CATSTMLNSGNTIYF